The 24 T cell receptor beta chains in this list originate from one sample, sequenced in a study of PD-L1 blockade in urothelial cancer. Time point denoted: pretreatment peripheral blood. Method: immunoSEQ multiplex PCR; TCRdb's copy keeps in-frame clones and lacks some. Of 40,000 to 60,000 clones listed, 70% to 80% are singletons. Sequencing was performed on PBMCs, taken around atezolizumab (anti-PD-L1) treatment. These receptors came from a man aged 70-80 years with urothelial cancer.

In its sample, this clone was seen once. The chain is built from TRBV6-4 and TRBJ2-1; maybe TRBD1 (5 bases). Per germline, CDR1 MRHNA and CDR2 SNTAGT. The CDR3 spans 15 residues. Trimming removed 6 bases at V and 0 bases at J, with 12 bases between. The CDR3 reads CASSLQDSSYNEQFF. CDR3 bases: TGTGCCAGCAGCCTACAGGATAGCTCCTACAATGAGCAGTTCTTC.

This chain's CDR3 is CASNPGGRGGGTEAFF. CDR3 DNA sequence: TGTGCCAGCAACCCGGGGGGCAGGGGTGGAGGGACTGAAGCTTTCTTT. The chain recombines TRBV7-8 with TRBJ1-1; D might be TRBD1 (6 bases). The CDR3 consists of 16 residues. V lost 7 bases and J 5 bases, leaving 23 bases between the germline ends. The germline CDR1 and CDR2 sequences are SGHVS and FQNEAQ.

The chain links TRBV7-8 to TRBJ2-1; 8 nucleotides match TRBD1. The CDR3 consists of 15 residues. CDR1 SGHVS and CDR2 FQNEAQ come from the germline V gene. The junction had 9 bases not matched to a gene; V was cut back by 5 bases and J by 6 bases. CDR3: CASSLRTGRGNEQFF. The CDR3 DNA is TGTGCCAGCAGCCTCAGGACAGGGAGAGGCAATGAGCAGTTCTTC.

The chain carries TRBV6-1 and TRBJ1-1, with D possibly matching TRBD1 (6 bases). CDR3 length: 13 residues. Trimming cost V 6 bases and J 2 bases, with 10 bases left between them. The germline gives CDR1 MNHNS, CDR2 SASEGT. This CDR3 is CASRGQTNTEAFF. The CDR3 DNA is TGTGCCAGCAGAGGACAGACCAACACTGAAGCTTTCTTT.

V and J are TRBV7-6 and TRBJ2-1, with D possibly matching TRBD1 (5 bases). Germline CDR1 is SGHVS and CDR2 is FNYEAQ. V shed 2 bases and J shed 5 bases, with 10 bases lying between them. The CDR3 extends over 14 amino acids. DNA for the CDR3: TGTGCCAGCAGCTTAATGAGACAGAACAATGAGCAGTTCTTC. It is translated as CASSLMRQNNEQFF.

The chain combines TRBV6-1 with TRBJ2-1; 10 positions agree with TRBD2. The CDR3 covers 14 residues. CDR1 and CDR2 (germline): MNHNS, SASEGT. V was clipped by 4 bases and J by 9 bases; unmatched bases: 6. The CDR3 is CASSVIAGGGEQFF. Here the CDR3 DNA reads TGTGCCAGCAGTGTCATAGCGGGAGGAGGTGAGCAGTTCTTC.

Details on this clone: The junction differs from germline at one of its ends, possibly a read error. The rearrangement joins TRBV7-7 to TRBJ2-7; possibly TRBD2 for D (5 bases). Germline CDR1 and CDR2: SSHAT and FNYEAQ (reference sequence). This CDR3 region has 13 residues. The CDR3 nucleotides read TGTGCTAGCAGCCCCCTCGGGGCCTACGAGCAGTACTTC. It is translated as CASSPLGAYEQYF.

The chain couples TRBV11-3 to TRBJ2-1; D is undetermined. V lost 2 bases to trimming and J lost 0 bases, with 20 bases between them. Germline loops: CDR1 SGHNT, CDR2 YENEEA. This CDR3 contains 19 residues. CDR3 loop: CASSLLLPTRSYSYNEQFF. As DNA, the CDR3 is TGTGCCAGCAGCTTACTCCTCCCCACACGCAGTTACTCCTACAATGAGCAGTTCTTC.

A few counts support this clone. The chain recombines TRBV2 with TRBJ1-4; no definite D call. CDR1 SNHLY and CDR2 FYNNEI come from the germline V gene. The CDR3 has 16 residues. V shed 6 bases and J shed 0 bases, with 14 bases lying between them. CDR3 DNA sequence: TGTGCCAGCAGACGGGCCCTCGGGGCAACTAATGAAAAACTGTTTTTT. Translated, it gives CASRRALGATNEKLFF.

V usage is TRBV6-6 and J usage is TRBJ2-7; D might be TRBD1 (6 bases). This CDR3 region has 14 residues. From germline, CDR1 is MNHNY and CDR2 SVGAGI (reference sequence). Trimming shortened V by 5 bases and J by 5 bases, and 16 bases separated the two germline ends. Here the CDR3 reads CASSPRGFMNEQYF. CDR3 coding DNA: TGTGCCAGCAGTCCCAGGGGTTTCATGAACGAGCAGTACTTC.

The chain joins TRBV5-4 to TRBJ2-3, with D possibly TRBD1 on 7 matching bases. Deletions cut 8 bases from V and 3 bases from J, with 16 bases between. The CDR3 spans 14 residues. The germline V gene has CDR1 SGHNT and CDR2 YYREEE (reference sequence). The CDR3 DNA is TGTGCCAGTGCGCAGGGGGGAAGTACAGATACGCAGTATTTT. Its protein product is CASAQGGSTDTQYF.

The chain has TRBV2 and TRBJ2-7; 8 bases line up with TRBD2. The length of the CDR3 is 18 residues. Germline V gene data show CDR1 as SNHLY and CDR2 as FYNNEI. The V and J ends lost 1 base and 1 base, in that order; junction bases with no gene match: 12. The DNA of the CDR3 is TGTGCCAGCAGTGAAGGGCAACTAGCGGACCCCGAGTCCTACGAGCAGTACTTC. Its translation: CASSEGQLADPESYEQYF.

The CDR3 DNA is TGTGCCAGCTTTAGGGCGGGAGGGCTAGGGGAGACCCAGTACTTC. Its translation is CASFRAGGLGETQYF. The chain carries TRBV28 and TRBJ2-5, with TRBD2 matching over 9 bases. CDR1 and CDR2 from the germline V gene are MDHEN and SYDVKM. There are 15 residues in the CDR3. V shed 8 bases, J shed 5 bases, and the junction held 12 bases outside the gene matches.

This clone was detected only once. The rearrangement uses TRBV19 and TRBJ1-2, with a possible D match to TRBD1 (6 bases). The V end was cut by 3 bases, the J end by 6 bases, with 11 bases between. The germline gives CDR1 LNHDA, CDR2 SQIVND (reference sequence). This CDR3 comprises 13 residues. The CDR3 loop is CASSMGTTHGYTF. The DNA of the CDR3 is TGTGCCAGTAGTATGGGGACAACACATGGCTACACCTTC.

The gene calls are TRBV6-1 and TRBJ2-3; 9 bases are shared with TRBD1. V trimming: 6 bases; J trimming: 4 bases; junction bases outside the gene matches: 5. Germline CDR1 and CDR2: MNHNS and SASEGT. The CDR3 length is 14 residues. The CDR3 sequence: CASRRGQGPDTQYF. Written as DNA, the CDR3 is TGTGCCAGCAGACGGGGACAGGGCCCAGATACGCAGTATTTT.

This chain uses TRBV10-3 with TRBJ2-7, with 11 positions matching TRBD2. With V trimmed by 0 bases and J by 3 bases, 7 bases remained unmatched. This CDR3 has 17 amino acids. CDR1 and CDR2 from the germline V gene are ENHRY and SYGVKD. In DNA, the CDR3 is TGTGCCATCAGTGAGTCATCTAGCGGGAGGCGGGACTACGAGCAGTACTTC. Translation: CAISESSSGRRDYEQYF.

The rearrangement uses TRBV27 and TRBJ2-7, with a possible D match to TRBD2 (6 bases). Germline loops: CDR1 MNHEY, CDR2 SMNVEV (reference sequence). The V end was cut by 3 bases, the J end by 3 bases, with 12 bases between. The CDR3 sequence is 14 residues long. The CDR3 DNA follows: TGTGCCAGCAGTTTTGGAGGGTCGAGCTACGAGCAGTACTTC. It encodes CASSFGGSSYEQYF.

V is TRBV5-1 and J is TRBJ2-3; possible D gene TRBD2, 6 bases. From germline, CDR1 is SGHRS and CDR2 YFSETQ. CDR3 length equals 17 residues. Trimming pared 4 bases from V and 4 bases from J, leaving 22 bases between. The CDR3 DNA reads as TGCGCCAGCAGCCGTAGCCTCGCGGGACGAAGCGCAGATACGCAGTATTTT. This gives the protein CASSRSLAGRSADTQYF.

The chain carries TRBV5-6 and TRBJ1-6, with D uncertain. V lost 3 bases and J 9 bases, leaving 4 bases between the germline ends. Germline values: CDR1 SGHDT, CDR2 YYEEEE. The CDR3 spans 11 residues. The CDR3 loop is CASSSFSPLHF. The CDR3 coding sequence is TGTGCCAGCAGCTCGTTTTCACCCCTCCACTTT.

This chain links TRBV14 with TRBJ2-7; TRBD2 agrees at 8 bases. The CDR3 loop spans 14 amino acids. V lost 1 base to trimming and J lost 9 bases; unmatched junction nucleotides: 8. CDR1 and CDR2 (germline): SGHDN, FVKESK. In DNA, the CDR3 is TGTGCCAGCAGCCAAGTGGCGGGACTAGGGGTGCAGTACTTC. Translating gives CASSQVAGLGVQYF.

The chain has TRBV18 and TRBJ1-1; 8 bases match TRBD1. The CDR3 is made up of 14 amino acids. V lost 5 bases to trimming and J lost 6 bases; unmatched junction nucleotides: 8. Germline V lookup: CDR1 KGHSH, CDR2 LQKENI. The CDR3 spells CASSSTGERSEAFF. The CDR3 DNA is TGTGCCAGCTCATCGACAGGGGAAAGGTCTGAAGCTTTCTTT.

The chain couples TRBV18 to TRBJ1-1, with D uncertain. V shed 5 bases and J shed 5 bases, with 9 bases lying between them. Germline loops: CDR1 KGHSH, CDR2 LQKENI. The CDR3 totals 12 residues. The CDR3 nucleotides are TGTGCCAGCTCATCGGTTCGGACTGAAGCTTTCTTT. It encodes CASSSVRTEAFF.

The gene calls are TRBV6-6 and TRBJ1-4, with 7 nucleotides matching TRBD1. There are 14 residues in the CDR3. Looked up from germline, CDR1 is MNHNY and CDR2 is SVGAGI (reference sequence). Trimming removed 4 bases from V and 7 bases from J; junction bases left unmatched: 6. Here the CDR3 reads CASSSDRRSEKLFF. The CDR3 DNA reads TGTGCCAGCAGTTCGGACAGGCGGAGTGAAAAACTGTTTTTT.

This clone turned up a few times. The rearrangement uses TRBV9 and TRBJ2-2, with 11 bases matching TRBD2. The CDR3 covers 15 residues. Losses at the gene ends were 4 bases for V and 4 bases for J; bases not matched to a gene: 3. Germline assignment: CDR1 SGDLS and CDR2 YYNGEE. CDR3 residues: CASSLLAGGTGELFF. The CDR3 DNA sequence: TGTGCCAGCAGCCTTCTAGCGGGAGGCACCGGGGAGCTGTTTTTT.